A single sample is the source of the 16 T cell receptor beta chains below, sequenced in a study of CD8+ T cells in alopecia areata. It was cDNA, reverse transcribed from extracted RNA, that served as the sequencing template. This table comes from immunoSEQ multiplex PCR, and its TCRdb copy is limited to in-frame clones, with some not included. The sample has some 120,000 clones, 45% to 65% seen once; the top ten hold less than 5.5%. This specimen consisted of CD4+ T cells sorted from blood, obtained at week 0. These receptors were taken from a human donor with alopecia areata.

This clone was found a few times. CDR3 sequence: CASSQVATRDYNEQFF. CDR3 nucleotide sequence: TGCGCCAGCAGCCAAGTTGCGACACGGGACTACAATGAGCAGTTCTTC. V usage is TRBV4-3 and J usage is TRBJ2-1, with D perhaps TRBD2 (5 bases). CDR3 size: 16 residues. V lost 1 base and J lost 3, with 13 bases in between. CDR1 and CDR2 from the germline V gene are LGHNA and YSLEER.

V usage is TRBV29-1 and J usage is TRBJ1-1, with 7 bases aligning to TRBD1. This CDR3 spans 13 amino acids. Germline V gene lookup returns CDR1 SQVTM and CDR2 ANQGSEA. V shed 5 bases and J 3 bases; nucleotides not matched to a gene: 6. CDR3 loop: CSVRTTGYTEAFF. The CDR3 bases are TGCAGCGTTCGTACGACAGGGTACACTGAAGCTTTCTTT.

The V call is TRBV5-1, the J call TRBJ1-5; D not resolved. V was cut by 0 bases and J by 5 bases, with 6 bases left in between. CDR3 size: 13 residues. Germline CDR1 SGHRS, CDR2 YFSETQ. This CDR3 reads CASSLGGYQPQHF. CDR3 sequence (DNA): TGCGCCAGCAGCTTGGGGGGATATCAGCCCCAGCATTTT.

The CDR3 region has the DNA TGTGCCAGCTCCCCTGCGACAGGGAAAGAGACCCAGTACTTC. Translation: CASSPATGKETQYF. The chain links TRBV18 to TRBJ2-5; 7 bases are shared with TRBD1. The V and J ends lost 6 bases and 3 bases, in that order; junction bases with no gene match: 7. The CDR3 is 14 residues long. Per the germline V gene, CDR1 is KGHSH and CDR2 is LQKENI.

This clone was counted a single time. This chain connects TRBV28 to TRBJ2-3; 9 bases match TRBD1. Germline V gene sequence: CDR1 MDHEN, CDR2 SYDVKM. The CDR3 is made up of 15 amino acids. After removal of 4 bases from V and 3 bases from J, the junction contained 5 bases not matched to a gene. The CDR3 coding sequence is TGTGCCAGCAGTTATACAGGGGGCTGGACAGATACGCAGTATTTT. Amino acid sequence: CASSYTGGWTDTQYF.

J is TRBJ1-3 and V is TRBV18; D possibly corresponds to TRBD1 (5 bases). The V and J ends lost 2 bases and 4 bases respectively, with 12 bases between them. CDR3 length equals 15 residues. Germline CDR1 reads KGHSH; CDR2 reads LQKENI. In DNA form, the CDR3 reads TGTGCCAGCTCACCATTCCAACAGGACGGAAACACCATATATTTT. The encoded protein is CASSPFQQDGNTIYF.

This clone is classed as medium-sized. This chain uses TRBV5-1 with TRBJ2-5; 8 bases are a match to TRBD1. The CDR3 runs 13 residues. Germline V gene lookup returns CDR1 SGHRS and CDR2 YFSETQ. The V segment lost 2 bases and the J segment 4 bases; nucleotides outside the gene matches: 1. The CDR3 nucleotides are TGCGCCAGCAGCTTTGGACAGGGAGAGACCCAGTACTTC. Amino acid sequence: CASSFGQGETQYF.

This clone occurred once. J is TRBJ2-5 and V is TRBV7-3; the match to TRBD2 covers 13 bases. V shed 5 bases and J 5 bases; nucleotides not matched to a gene: 2. Germline lookup yields CDR1 SGHTA and CDR2 FQGTGA. The CDR3 contains 14 residues. This CDR3 reads CASSRTSGSETQYF. Written as DNA, the CDR3 is TGTGCCAGCAGCCGGACTAGCGGGAGCGAGACCCAGTACTTC.

The chain couples TRBV25-1 to TRBJ2-7, with D perhaps matching TRBD1 or TRBD2 (5 bases each). CDR3 length: 16 amino acids. V lost 4 bases and J lost 2, with 18 bases in between. The germline V gene has CDR1 MGHDK and CDR2 SYGVNS. The CDR3 DNA sequence: TGTGCCAGCAGTGGGCTATCGGGGCGCAGGACCTACGAGCAGTACTTC. This codes for CASSGLSGRRTYEQYF.

Regarding this clone: The identical CDR3 is also encoded by other nucleotide sequences in the sample. The V and J genes are TRBV6-5 and TRBJ1-1; no clear D gene. V shed 0 bases and J shed 2 bases, with 4 bases lying between them. The CDR3 runs 13 residues. The V gene's germline CDR1 is MNHEY and CDR2 SVGAGI. The CDR3 protein is CASSYSLNTEAFF. The CDR3 coding sequence is TGTGCCAGCAGTTACTCCCTCAACACTGAAGCTTTCTTT.

The chain links TRBV4-3 to TRBJ2-5; 7 positions match TRBD1. The germline gives CDR1 LGHNA, CDR2 YSLEER. V trimming: 3 bases; J trimming: 5 bases; junction bases outside the gene matches: 9. CDR3 length equals 15 residues. CDR3 sequence reads: CASSQTGIGAETQYF. The CDR3 region has the DNA TGCGCCAGCAGCCAGACAGGGATCGGGGCGGAGACCCAGTACTTC.

The rearrangement links TRBV2 to TRBJ2-3, with D tentatively TRBD1 or TRBD2 (6 bases each). The CDR3 has 14 residues. Trimming took 6 bases from V and 1 from J, leaving 11 bases between them. Germline V gene data show CDR1 as SNHLY and CDR2 as FYNNEI. CDR3 bases: TGTGCCAGCAGGAATAGGGGGGGCACAGATACGCAGTATTTT. As protein: CASRNRGGTDTQYF.

The V gene is TRBV4-3, the J gene TRBJ2-5, with D possibly TRBD2 on 6 matching bases. The CDR3 totals 13 residues. Deletions cut 1 base from V and 4 bases from J, with 7 bases between. The germline gives CDR1 LGHNA, CDR2 YSLEER. The CDR3 DNA follows: TGCGCCAGCAGCCAAGCAGCGGGAGAGACCCAGTACTTC. Its protein is CASSQAAGETQYF.

This clone was seen once. The chain is built from TRBV29-1 and TRBJ1-2, with D hard to call. Per the germline V gene, CDR1 is SQVTM and CDR2 is ANQGSEA. Trimming shortened V by 4 bases and J by 4 bases, and 13 bases separated the two germline ends. This CDR3 has 13 amino acids. The CDR3 bases are TGCAGCGTTGGGACTTCAGCTGGCTATGGCTACACCTTC. Translating it yields CSVGTSAGYGYTF.

The sample holds a few counts of this clone. V and J are TRBV15 and TRBJ1-1; no reliable D call. This CDR3 contains 15 residues. Trimming removed 1 base from V and 7 bases from J, with 16 bases in between. Germline values: CDR1 LNHNV, CDR2 YYDKDF (reference sequence). CDR3 sequence: CATSRGRADDGEAFF. The CDR3 nucleotides read TGTGCCACCAGCAGAGGGAGGGCAGATGATGGTGAAGCTTTCTTT.

The V gene is TRBV7-2, the J gene TRBJ2-3; no definite D call. The CDR3 runs 13 residues. The V gene's germline CDR1 is SGHTA and CDR2 FQGNSA. The V and J ends lost 2 bases and 3 bases respectively, with 6 bases between them. The CDR3 is CASSLKFTDTQYF. The DNA for the CDR3 is TGTGCCAGCAGCTTAAAATTTACAGATACGCAGTATTTT.